The 21 T cell receptor beta chains in this list originate from one sample, sequenced in a study of T cells in Graves' hyperthyroidism and ophthalmopathy. Regions amplified from RNA transcripts were the TCR beta CDR3 regions. During a first-round RT-PCR of the TCR CDR3, the HTBI primer set was used. MiXCR, run by TCRdb on the multiplex PCR reads, gives a single entry per CDR3 protein. The sample lists a few hundred thousand distinct CDR3 sequences, about 14% seen once, with 15% to 20% in the top ten. Sequencing used blood. The source is a woman in her twenties or thirties with Graves' ophthalmopathy.

This clonotype was observed at least ten times. The V gene is TRBV18, the J gene TRBJ2-1; the match to TRBD2 covers 7 bases. J gave up 9 bases and V 3 bases, and 11 bases lay outside the gene matches. The germline V gene has CDR1 KGHSH and CDR2 LQKENI. The CDR3 is 15 amino acids. CDR3 in amino acids: CASSPGTGTTSEQFF. CDR3 DNA: TGTGCCAGCTCACCCGGCACCGGGACTACTAGTGAGCAGTTCTTC.

The chain couples TRBV4-1 to TRBJ1-5; D possibly corresponds to TRBD1 (6 bases). Per germline, CDR1 MGHRA and CDR2 YSYEKL. The CDR3 runs to 14 residues. V dropped 4 bases and J dropped 4 bases, with 11 bases sitting between them. The CDR3 here is CASSLGQQNQPQHF. CDR3 DNA sequence: TGCGCCAGCAGCCTTGGACAGCAGAATCAGCCCCAGCATTTT.

This clonotype occurred a few times. The V gene is TRBV9, the J gene TRBJ1-3, with 7 bases lining up with TRBD1. In germline, CDR1 is SGDLS, CDR2 YYNGEE. This CDR3 has 17 amino acids. Trimming cost V 4 bases and J 2 bases; bases outside gene matches: 12. As DNA, the CDR3 is TGTGCCAGCAGCCCTCCAGGGGGTTCTTCTCCTGGAAACACCATATATTTT. It is translated as CASSPPGGSSPGNTIYF.

This clonotype occurred many times. The chain carries TRBV12-3 or TRBV12-4 and TRBJ1-3; D not certain. V dropped 3 bases and J dropped 2 bases, with 8 bases sitting between them. The CDR3 runs 14 residues. The CDR3 here is CASSFTGTGNTIYF. The CDR3 nucleotides read TGTGCCAGCAGTTTTACGGGGACTGGAAACACCATATATTTT.

This clonotype has at least ten counts. The chain couples TRBV2 to TRBJ1-1; 8 bases match TRBD1. The germline V gene has CDR1 SNHLY and CDR2 FYNNEI. The CDR3 consists of 14 residues. V shed 7 bases and J 5 bases; nucleotides not matched to a gene: 9. In DNA, the CDR3 is TGTGCCAGCAAGCCCCTCACAGGGGGAACTGAAGCTTTCTTT. It encodes CASKPLTGGTEAFF. Full variable domain (remainder filled in from reference TRBV2 and TRBJ1-1): EPEVTQTPSHQVTQMGQEVILRCVPISNHLYFYWYRQILGQKVEFLVSFYNNEISEKSEIFDDQFSVERPDGSNFTLKIRSTKLEDSAMYFCASKPLTGGTEAFFGQGTRLTVV.

This clonotype has ten or more counts. V gene TRBV20-1 combines with J gene TRBJ2-3; possibly TRBD2 for D (6 bases). The ends were cut back, 4 bases at V and 6 bases at J, with 14 bases in the middle. In germline, CDR1 is DFQATT, CDR2 SNEGSKA (reference sequence). The CDR3 totals 13 residues. The CDR3 here is CSATGTLPDTQYF. DNA for the CDR3: TGCAGTGCTACTGGGACTCTACCGGATACGCAGTATTTT.

At least ten counts were recorded for this clonotype. The V and J genes are TRBV28 and TRBJ1-1, with TRBD1 identical over 7 bases. This CDR3 region has 17 residues. V shed 5 bases, J shed 1 base, and the junction held 13 bases outside the gene matches. The germline gives CDR1 MDHEN, CDR2 SYDVKM. The CDR3 DNA follows: TGTGCCAGCAGTCAATCCTGGGGGACAGCGGCGAACACTGAAGCTTTCTTT. Translation: CASSQSWGTAANTEAFF.

This clonotype has a count of ten or more. V usage is TRBV7-8 and J usage is TRBJ2-3, with a weak D call TRBD1 (5 bases). The CDR3 totals 18 residues. V lost 2 bases to trimming and J lost 3 bases, with 21 bases between them. Germline CDR1 reads SGHVS; CDR2 reads FQNEAQ. The CDR3 DNA is TGTGCCAGCAGCTTACTCCCGGCTCCAGGACAAATAACAGATACGCAGTATTTT. Amino acid sequence: CASSLLPAPGQITDTQYF. Full variable domain (outside the CDR3, taken from reference TRBV7-8 and TRBJ2-3): GAGVSQSPRYKVAKRGQDVALRCDPISGHVSLFWYQQALGQGPEFLTYFQNEAQLDKSGLPSDRFFAERPEGSVSTLKIQRTQQEDSAVYLCASSLLPAPGQITDTQYFGPGTRLTVL.

This chain connects TRBV24-1 to TRBJ1-3, with D hard to call. CDR3 length equals 12 residues. V shed 4 bases and J shed 2 bases, with 2 bases lying between them. Germline values: CDR1 KGHDR, CDR2 SFDVKD. In DNA form, the CDR3 reads TGTGCCACCAGTGAAACTGGAAACACCATATATTTT. Its translation is CATSETGNTIYF.

About this clonotype: Being one base from a much bigger clone, this may be a read error. The CDR3 coding sequence is TGCAGCCACGCCTCCGGGACAGGGCCTGAAGCTTTCTTT. Protein sequence: CSHASGTGPEAFF. J is TRBJ1-1 and V is TRBV29-1; 9 bases fit TRBD1. The ends lost 8 bases at V and 6 bases at J; junction bases unmatched: 10. Germline CDR1 is SQVTM and CDR2 is ANQGSEA. The CDR3 contains 13 residues.

The V call is TRBV27, the J call TRBJ2-1; 12 bases align to TRBD2. Germline CDR1 reads MNHEY; CDR2 reads SMNVEV (reference sequence). The CDR3 spans 15 residues. V shed 9 bases and J 4 bases; nucleotides not matched to a gene: 7. In nucleotides, the CDR3 is TGTGCCAGTACGACTAGCGGGGGATCATACAATGAGCAGTTCTTC. It yields the protein CASTTSGGSYNEQFF.

In this sample, this clonotype turned up many times. The rearrangement uses TRBV12-3 or TRBV12-4 and TRBJ2-3, with 7 bases lining up with TRBD2. V dropped 3 bases and J dropped 6; count of bases not matched to a gene: 30. This CDR3 spans 22 amino acids. The DNA of the CDR3 is TGTGCCAGCAGTTTCGGGGGGTCGGTCTCGCCAATGGTCGGATTAAGGAGGGATACGCAGTATTTT. It specifies CASSFGGSVSPMVGLRRDTQYF.

This clonotype appeared many times. The rearrangement links TRBV13 to TRBJ2-2; possibly TRBD1 or TRBD2 for D (5 bases each). V was trimmed by 5 bases and J by 7 bases, leaving 29 bases between them. Germline CDR1 reads PRHDT; CDR2 reads FYEKMQ (reference sequence). There are 19 residues in the CDR3. Here the CDR3 reads CASSANPGTAGSDVGELFF. The CDR3 DNA is TGTGCCAGCAGCGCCAACCCCGGGACGGCTGGATCGGATGTCGGGGAGCTGTTTTTT.

The rearrangement joins TRBV5-4 to TRBJ2-5; a weak D match, TRBD2 (5 bases). The germline CDR1 and CDR2 sequences are SGHNT and YYREEE (reference sequence). This CDR3 is 15 amino acids long. The V gene lost 0 bases and the J gene lost 5 bases, with 14 bases spanning the gap. CDR3 sequence reads: CASSLVSGPGETQYF. CDR3 bases: TGTGCCAGCAGCTTGGTATCAGGTCCGGGGGAGACCCAGTACTTC.

This clonotype was recorded at least ten times. The chain uses TRBV5-5 and TRBJ2-5, with TRBD1 matching 8 bases. V shed 2 bases, J shed 5 bases, and the junction held 8 bases outside the gene matches. The CDR3 consists of 15 residues. Germline V gene lookup returns CDR1 SGHKS and CDR2 YYEKEE (reference sequence). CDR3 nucleotide sequence: TGTGCCAGCAGCTTAGGTCGACAGGGGTTGGAGACCCAGTACTTC. Amino acids: CASSLGRQGLETQYF. Together with reference TRBV5-5 and TRBJ2-5, the CDR3 gives the full variable domain: DAGVTQSPTHLIKTRGQQVTLRCSPISGHKSVSWYQQVLGQGPQFIFQYYEKEERGRGNFPDRFSARQFPNYSSELNVNALLLGDSALYLCASSLGRQGLETQYFGPGTRLLVL.

This clonotype was seen many times. The chain is built from TRBV12-3 or TRBV12-4 and TRBJ1-6; 7 bases agree with TRBD1. This CDR3 region has 16 residues. V gave up 6 bases and J gave up 8 bases; unmatched junction bases: 13. The CDR3 nucleotides read TGTGCCAGCAGACACCACCCGGGACAGTATCATTCACCCCTCCACTTT. This codes for CASRHHPGQYHSPLHF.

The table lists this clonotype with a few counts. This chain connects TRBV5-4 to TRBJ1-2; D might be TRBD1 (5 bases). CDR1 is SGHNT, CDR2 YYREEE, per germline (reference sequence). CDR3 length: 12 residues. Between the trimmed V and J ends, which lost 2 bases and 8 bases, there was a span of 10 bases. CDR3 sequence: CASSLQQEGYTF. CDR3 nucleotides: TGTGCCAGCAGCTTACAACAGGAGGGCTACACCTTC.

Remarks on this clonotype: A clone one base away is much larger, so this may be a read error. The chain has TRBV6-1 and TRBJ1-6; no reliable D call. The CDR3 is made up of 14 amino acids. Germline loops: CDR1 MNHNS, CDR2 SASEGT. CDR3 coding DNA: TGTGCCAGCAGTGAAGGAATCGGCTCGTCGCCCCCCCACTTT. Its translation is CASSEGIGSSPPHF.

A few counts support this clonotype. V usage is TRBV29-1 and J usage is TRBJ2-5; D unresolved. Trimming left V 3 bases short and J 4 bases short, with 9 bases between. The CDR3 covers 12 residues. Germline V gives CDR1 SQVTM, CDR2 ANQGSEA. The CDR3 protein is CSVDDGLETQYF. The CDR3, as DNA: TGCAGCGTTGACGATGGGCTAGAGACCCAGTACTTC.

This clonotype was seen ten or more times. The gene calls are TRBV19 and TRBJ1-1, with 8 bases aligning to TRBD1. V was pared by 6 bases and J by 0 bases, with 3 bases of the junction left unmatched. Germline assignment: CDR1 LNHDA and CDR2 SQIVND (reference sequence). CDR3 length: 14 amino acids. The CDR3, as DNA: TGTGCCAGTAGGCTACAGGGGGTGAACACTGAAGCTTTCTTT. Translating it yields CASRLQGVNTEAFF.

This clonotype was detected ten times or more. J is TRBJ2-1 and V is TRBV20-1, with D possibly matching TRBD1 (5 bases). Trimming left V 4 bases short and J 10 bases short, with 20 bases between. CDR1 DFQATT and CDR2 SNEGSKA come from the germline V gene (reference sequence). The CDR3 spans 14 residues. The CDR3 DNA reads TGCAGTGCTATATCGGATCGGACGTGGGGCGAGCAGTTCTTC. This sequence encodes CSAISDRTWGEQFF.